The entry that follows covers one T cell receptor beta chain sequence. These data belong to a study of OX40 agonist ivuxolimab in advanced cancers. Study information: Head and neck, renal cell, melanoma or hepatocellular carcinoma were the cancers that dose-escalation patients had. Prior therapy, whether anti-PD-1, anti-PD-L1 or anti-CTLA-4, was allowed, and 40% had some.

The germline gives CDR1 SGHTA, CDR2 FQGNSA. V shed 3 bases, J shed 5 bases, and the junction held 11 bases outside the gene matches. This CDR3 comprises 16 residues. Sequencing used immunoSEQ multiplex PCR; TCRdb keeps in-frame clones, though not all of them. The sample shows approximately 130,000 clones, around 93% of them seen only once. Sequenced here: CD4+ or CD8+ T cells sorted from blood, sampled in a trial of the OX40 agonist ivuxolimab. The J gene is TRBJ2-5, the V gene TRBV7-2; 8 bases fit TRBD2. The origin of this receptor is an adult with an advanced solid tumor such as melanoma, head and neck, liver or kidney cancer. Here the CDR3 reads CASSFGGSGSRETQYF. In DNA, the CDR3 is TGTGCCAGCAGCTTTGGCGGAAGCGGGAGTAGGGAGACCCAGTACTTC. The full variable domain, rest sourced from reference TRBV7-2 and TRBJ2-5, is GAGVSQSPSNKVTEKGKDVELRCDPISGHTALYWYRQSLGQGLEFLIYFQGNSAPDKSGLPSDRFSAERTGGSVSTLTIQRTQQEDSAVYLCASSFGGSGSRETQYFGPGTRLLVL.